The TCR beta chain described here comes from a study of shared clonotypes between healthy human individuals. Samples underwent the assay at deep level. Each replicate PCR on the sorted subsets used about 220 ng DNA (approximately 33,000 T cell genomes). Generated by immunoSEQ multiplex PCR, the TCRdb table keeps only in-frame clones and is missing some. The sample has 780,000 or so clones, 72% seen once; the top ten hold approximately 2%. V was cut by 3 bases and J by 3 bases, with 12 bases left in between. The germline V gene encodes CDR1 LNHDA and CDR2 SQIVND (reference sequence). This CDR3 is built from 15 residues.

The source of this sequence is a woman in her twenties or thirties in good health. The chain couples TRBV19 to TRBJ2-1, with no clear D. Input material: memory CD4+ T cells sorted from blood. Described subset: CD45RA-negative fraction. The CDR3 protein is CASSISASLYNEQFF. CDR3 nucleotides: TGTGCCAGTAGTATTTCGGCTAGTCTCTACAATGAGCAGTTCTTC.